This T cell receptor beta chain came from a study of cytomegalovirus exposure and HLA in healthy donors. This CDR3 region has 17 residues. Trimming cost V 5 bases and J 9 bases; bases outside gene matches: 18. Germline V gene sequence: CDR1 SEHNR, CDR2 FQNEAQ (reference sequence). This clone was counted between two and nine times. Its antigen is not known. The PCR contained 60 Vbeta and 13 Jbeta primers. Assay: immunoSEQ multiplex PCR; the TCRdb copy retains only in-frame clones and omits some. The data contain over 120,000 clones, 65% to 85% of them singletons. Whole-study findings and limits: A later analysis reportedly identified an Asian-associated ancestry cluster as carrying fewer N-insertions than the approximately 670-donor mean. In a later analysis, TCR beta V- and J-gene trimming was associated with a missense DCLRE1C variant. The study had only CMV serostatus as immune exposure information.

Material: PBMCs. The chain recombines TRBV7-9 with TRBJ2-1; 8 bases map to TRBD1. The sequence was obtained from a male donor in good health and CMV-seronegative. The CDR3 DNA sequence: TGTGCCAGCAGCGGACAGGGAAGGACCTGGAGGTTGGGTGAGCAGTTCTTC. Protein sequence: CASSGQGRTWRLGEQFF.